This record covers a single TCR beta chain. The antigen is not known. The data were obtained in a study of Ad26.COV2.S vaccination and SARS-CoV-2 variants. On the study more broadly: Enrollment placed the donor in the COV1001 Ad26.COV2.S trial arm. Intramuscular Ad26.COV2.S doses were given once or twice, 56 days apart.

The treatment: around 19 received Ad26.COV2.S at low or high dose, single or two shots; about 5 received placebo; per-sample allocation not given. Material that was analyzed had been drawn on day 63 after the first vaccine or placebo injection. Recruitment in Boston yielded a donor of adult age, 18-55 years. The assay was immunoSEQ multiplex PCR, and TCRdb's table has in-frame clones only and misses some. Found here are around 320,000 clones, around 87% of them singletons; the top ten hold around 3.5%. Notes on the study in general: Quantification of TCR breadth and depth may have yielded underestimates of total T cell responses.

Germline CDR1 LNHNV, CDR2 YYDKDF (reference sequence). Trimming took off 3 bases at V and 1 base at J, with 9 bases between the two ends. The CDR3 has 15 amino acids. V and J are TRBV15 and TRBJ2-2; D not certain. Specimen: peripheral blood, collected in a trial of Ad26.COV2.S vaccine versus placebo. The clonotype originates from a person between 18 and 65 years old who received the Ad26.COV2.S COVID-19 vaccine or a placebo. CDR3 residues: CATSSLTQNTGELFF. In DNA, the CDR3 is TGTGCCACCAGCAGCCTCACACAGAACACCGGGGAGCTGTTTTTT.